The source of this TCR beta chain is a study of blood T cell repertoires in COVID-19 (dated by TCRdb to 2019 to 2021). Broadly, across the study: Samples from collaborators originated in the United States, Italy and Spain and spanned both the acute and convalescent phases of COVID-19. The material from the prospective study consisted of cDNA or gDNA derived from T cells, B-cell-depleted T cells, or PBMCs. The dataset comprised deeply sampled blood TCRbeta repertoires from subjects exposed to, actively infected with, or recovered from COVID-19. The repertoires were released in a freely available public database intended as a resource for research on the immune response to SARS-CoV-2. Samples were obtained from the ongoing ImmuneRACE study (first 160 participants) and from roughly 1,300 subjects provided by 6 global collaborators. The sample metadata nearly always contained a de-identified subject ID, COVID-19 status, age in years and sex. HLA class I and class II types, where available, came from metadata supplied by the sample provider rather than from assay-based typing.

At one collaborating source in Seattle, patients were enrolled during active infection and were followed longitudinally through the course of disease. Collaborating institutions collected whole blood in K2EDTA tubes following their own protocols. For TCRbeta analysis, collaborators shipped samples in one of three forms: frozen whole blood, isolated PBMCs, or DNA extracted from either of those sample types. Study-wide findings and limitations: How much clinical and demographic metadata was included differed by source and by participant, and the metadata was provided uncurated.

CDR1 and CDR2 are read off the germline V gene as SQVTM and ANQGSEA. Here V drops 3 bases and J drops 5 bases, and the junction holds 10 bases not matched to any gene. There are 15 amino acids in the CDR3, from cysteine to phenylalanine inclusive. Of all the DNA, just the CDR3 is kept, 45 bases in frame from base 1. Turning to this clone: The target of this receptor is not known. No base quality information exists; no much larger clone differs at one position.

TCRbeta CDR3 regions were amplified from genomic DNA using the immunoSEQ Assay, a bias-controlled multiplex PCR. In the original analysis: Nucleated cell counts per sample were estimated from amplification of reference gene primers within the assay. Sequence reads were collapsed and filtered to measure the absolute abundance of every unique TCRbeta CDR3 rearrangement. For each sample, productive Simpson clonality was calculated as the square root of Simpson's diversity index across productive rearrangements. Held by TCRdb, this immuneACCESS table contains in-frame sequences only and omits some clones. Under half of the omission traces to an unresolved V gene where checked; the cause of the rest is unknown. V, J and clone size reflect that table, while D and trimming were determined from the DNA. The sample table records 150,000 to 200,000 clones; over 85% of these occur just once. Jointly, the top ten make up roughly 2% of the sample.

Sample: peripheral blood. The chain employs TRBV29-1 and TRBJ1-2, and 9 junctional nucleotides match TRBD1. The clonotype was recovered from an older woman with COVID-19, enrolled during active disease. This receptor has the CDR3 CSVEHTGTGRYGYTF. The DNA sequence follows: TGCAGCGTTGAGCACACGGGGACAGGGCGGTATGGCTACACCTTC. The entire variable domain, with the stretches around the CDR3 drawn from the reference TRBV29-1 and TRBJ1-2 proteins, is SAVISQKPSRDICQRGTSLTIQCQVDSQVTMMFWYRQQPGQSLTLIATANQGSEATYESGFVIDKFPISRPNLTFSTLTVSNMSPEDSSIYLCSVEHTGTGRYGYTFGSGTRLTVV.